The T cell receptor (beta chain) under discussion was sequenced for a study of shared clonotypes between healthy human individuals. For the study at large: Serving as donors were two women and three men, whose ages spanned 18 to 49. The study's findings and limits: Depth was large, yet rarefaction showed that sorted-subset sequencing was incomplete. The study drew on few donors, limiting represented genetic and exposure-history diversity. Shared across a few donors were around 5% of the naive CD4 clonotypes.

Naive CD8 cells comprised CD45RO-negative, CCR7-positively selected cells, excluding terminally differentiated effector memory CD45RA+ cells. V lost 1 base to trimming and J lost 3 bases, with 25 bases between them. The V gene's germline CDR1 is SGHTA and CDR2 FQGNSA. The CDR3 loop spans 19 amino acids. As concerns this clone: The antigen is unknown.

Libraries were prepared by immunoSEQ multiplex PCR; TCRdb keeps only in-frame clonotypes and omits some of them. The sample consists of approximately 1.9 million clones, around 95% of them appearing once. The sequencing input was naive CD8+ T cells from PBMCs. The chain uses TRBV7-2 and TRBJ2-7; D may be TRBD1 (5 bases). This sequence was found in a man aged 18-30 years in good health. Some clones in this sample may be carry-over from other donors' samples. This chain's CDR3 is CASSLESRAGNPLYYEQYF. CDR3 bases: TGTGCCAGCAGCTTAGAGTCTAGGGCAGGGAATCCTTTATACTACGAGCAGTACTTC.